Listed below are T cell receptor beta chains from one sample, sequenced in a study of shared clonotypes between healthy human individuals. Libraries were prepared by immunoSEQ multiplex PCR; TCRdb keeps only in-frame clonotypes and omits some of them. Among about 2.2 million clones listed, 90% to 95% were seen once. Sequencing was performed on naive CD8+ T cells from PBMCs. The receptor set was obtained from a man aged 18-30 years in good health. Some clones in this sample may be carry-over from other donors' samples. Both conserved end residues are part of each CDR3. Each record gives: D gene, clone size, V gene, J gene, CDR3 protein, CDR3 DNA. A D gene is named only where the DNA matches it firmly. Size is stated for part of the rows, as once, few or many counts, or as a class when the clone is expanded.

d_call: NA
clone_size: NA
v_call: TRBV7-6
j_call: TRBJ2-1
cdr3_aa: CASSLLVYGEQFF
cdr3_nt: TGTGCCAGCAGCTTACTAGTTTACGGTGAGCAGTTCTTC

d_call: TRBD1
clone_size: NA
v_call: TRBV5-1
j_call: TRBJ2-3
cdr3_aa: CASSSKGTGDTDTQYF
cdr3_nt: TGCGCCAGCAGCTCTAAGGGGACAGGGGACACAGATACGCAGTATTTT

d_call: TRBD1
clone_size: NA
v_call: TRBV2
j_call: TRBJ2-5
cdr3_aa: CASSDRDREAWETQYF
cdr3_nt: TGTGCCAGCAGTGATAGGGACAGGGAGGCGTGGGAGACCCAGTACTTC

d_call: TRBD2
clone_size: NA
v_call: TRBV7-2
j_call: TRBJ2-3
cdr3_aa: CASSSWEGLDTQYF
cdr3_nt: TGTGCCAGCAGCTCCTGGGAGGGGCTGGATACGCAGTATTTT

d_call: NA
clone_size: NA
v_call: TRBV5-1
j_call: TRBJ2-7
cdr3_aa: CASSHTGGGTYEQYF
cdr3_nt: TGCGCCAGCAGCCACACCGGGGGCGGCACCTACGAGCAGTACTTC

d_call: NA
clone_size: NA
v_call: TRBV7-9
j_call: TRBJ2-1
cdr3_aa: CASSLAHGPVNEQFF
cdr3_nt: TGTGCCAGCAGCTTAGCGCACGGACCCGTCAATGAGCAGTTCTTC

d_call: TRBD1
clone_size: NA
v_call: TRBV27
j_call: TRBJ1-1
cdr3_aa: CASSPDRGLDTEAFF
cdr3_nt: TGTGCCAGCAGTCCCGACAGGGGACTGGACACTGAAGCTTTCTTT

d_call: NA
clone_size: NA
v_call: TRBV30
j_call: TRBJ2-1
cdr3_aa: CAWGLAVEQFF
cdr3_nt: TGTGCCTGGGGCCTAGCCGTTGAGCAGTTCTTC

d_call: NA
clone_size: NA
v_call: TRBV5-1
j_call: TRBJ1-4
cdr3_aa: CASSLEVAPVDNEKLFF
cdr3_nt: TGCGCCAGCAGCTTGGAGGTTGCCCCGGTCGATAATGAAAAACTGTTTTTT

d_call: NA
clone_size: NA
v_call: TRBV29-1
j_call: TRBJ2-7
cdr3_aa: CSVHQGGTYEQYF
cdr3_nt: TGCAGCGTCCATCAGGGGGGAACCTACGAGCAGTACTTC

d_call: TRBD2
clone_size: NA
v_call: TRBV5-4
j_call: TRBJ2-7
cdr3_aa: CASSPSGSGIFSYEQYF
cdr3_nt: TGTGCCAGCAGCCCAAGCGGTAGCGGGATTTTCTCCTACGAGCAGTACTTC

d_call: NA
clone_size: NA
v_call: TRBV19
j_call: TRBJ2-4
cdr3_aa: CASSIAGEGRIIKNIQYF
cdr3_nt: TGTGCCAGTAGTATAGCGGGGGAAGGGCGGATTATCAAAAACATTCAGTACTTC

d_call: NA
clone_size: NA
v_call: TRBV9
j_call: TRBJ1-1
cdr3_aa: CASSAGRTPNTEAFF
cdr3_nt: TGTGCCAGCAGCGCAGGCAGGACTCCGAACACTGAAGCTTTCTTT

d_call: NA
clone_size: once
v_call: TRBV19
j_call: TRBJ2-1
cdr3_aa: CASSINSGTGNEQFF
cdr3_nt: TGTGCCAGTAGTATAAACAGCGGGACAGGTAATGAGCAGTTCTTC

d_call: TRBD2
clone_size: NA
v_call: TRBV7-2
j_call: TRBJ2-1
cdr3_aa: CASSLLVLAGGRSYNEQFF
cdr3_nt: TGTGCCAGCAGCTTACTGGTTCTAGCGGGAGGGAGGTCCTACAATGAGCAGTTCTTC

d_call: TRBD2
clone_size: NA
v_call: TRBV5-1
j_call: TRBJ2-1
cdr3_aa: CASSGWGTSGNEQFF
cdr3_nt: TGCGCCAGCAGCGGTTGGGGGACTAGTGGAAATGAGCAGTTCTTC

d_call: NA
clone_size: NA
v_call: TRBV9
j_call: TRBJ2-7
cdr3_aa: CASSPVDNTYEQYF
cdr3_nt: TGTGCCAGCAGCCCGGTGGACAATACCTACGAGCAGTACTTC

d_call: TRBD2
clone_size: NA
v_call: TRBV7-9
j_call: TRBJ2-3
cdr3_aa: CASSLITAGGGADTQYF
cdr3_nt: TGTGCCAGCAGCTTAATTACGGCGGGAGGGGGTGCAGATACGCAGTATTTT

d_call: NA
clone_size: NA
v_call: TRBV27
j_call: TRBJ2-1
cdr3_aa: CASRRYSHYNEQFF
cdr3_nt: TGTGCCAGCAGACGATACAGTCACTACAATGAGCAGTTCTTC

d_call: TRBD2
clone_size: NA
v_call: TRBV5-4
j_call: TRBJ2-1
cdr3_aa: CASSPRAGPDNEQFF
cdr3_nt: TGTGCCAGCAGCCCGCGAGCGGGACCGGACAATGAGCAGTTCTTC

d_call: TRBD1
clone_size: NA
v_call: TRBV13
j_call: TRBJ2-1
cdr3_aa: CASHRGVHNEQFF
cdr3_nt: TGTGCCAGCCACAGGGGTGTTCACAATGAGCAGTTCTTC

d_call: TRBD1
clone_size: NA
v_call: TRBV7-9
j_call: TRBJ2-7
cdr3_aa: CASSPRTGGREQYF
cdr3_nt: TGTGCCAGCAGCCCCCGGACAGGGGGTAGGGAGCAGTACTTC

d_call: NA
clone_size: NA
v_call: TRBV2
j_call: TRBJ2-7
cdr3_aa: CASSEVQGYEQYF
cdr3_nt: TGTGCCAGCAGTGAGGTACAGGGTTACGAGCAGTACTTC

d_call: NA
clone_size: NA
v_call: TRBV25-1
j_call: TRBJ2-1
cdr3_aa: CASQPGVGNEQFF
cdr3_nt: TGTGCCAGCCAACCAGGGGTAGGCAATGAGCAGTTCTTC

d_call: NA
clone_size: NA
v_call: TRBV28
j_call: TRBJ1-5
cdr3_aa: CASSPGGQPQHF
cdr3_nt: TGTGCCAGCAGTCCGGGGGGTCAGCCCCAGCATTTT

d_call: NA
clone_size: once
v_call: TRBV9
j_call: TRBJ1-3
cdr3_aa: CASRGSPGNTIYF
cdr3_nt: TGTGCCAGCAGAGGGTCTCCTGGAAACACCATATATTTT

d_call: TRBD1
clone_size: NA
v_call: TRBV27
j_call: TRBJ2-4
cdr3_aa: CAAGQGAPKNIQYF
cdr3_nt: TGTGCCGCCGGACAGGGGGCTCCCAAAAACATTCAGTACTTC

d_call: TRBD2
clone_size: NA
v_call: TRBV7-9
j_call: TRBJ2-7
cdr3_aa: CASSSGSGSEQYF
cdr3_nt: TGTGCCAGCAGCTCCGGTAGCGGGAGCGAGCAGTACTTC

d_call: NA
clone_size: few
v_call: TRBV19
j_call: TRBJ1-5
cdr3_aa: CASSIDLVGRLNQPQHF
cdr3_nt: TGTGCCAGTAGTATAGACCTCGTGGGTAGATTAAATCAGCCCCAGCATTTT

d_call: NA
clone_size: NA
v_call: TRBV2
j_call: TRBJ2-6
cdr3_aa: CASSERESGANVLTF
cdr3_nt: TGTGCCAGCAGTGAACGGGAGTCTGGGGCCAACGTCCTGACTTTC

d_call: TRBD2
clone_size: NA
v_call: TRBV27
j_call: TRBJ2-7
cdr3_aa: CASSSSGRIYEQYF
cdr3_nt: TGTGCCAGCAGTTCTAGCGGGAGGATCTACGAGCAGTACTTC

d_call: NA
clone_size: once
v_call: TRBV2
j_call: TRBJ2-7
cdr3_aa: CASGPGAYEQYF
cdr3_nt: TGTGCCAGCGGCCCGGGAGCCTACGAGCAGTACTTC

d_call: NA
clone_size: NA
v_call: TRBV7-9
j_call: TRBJ2-2
cdr3_aa: CASSPIVVSWAGELFF
cdr3_nt: TGTGCCAGCAGCCCAATTGTGGTTAGCTGGGCCGGGGAGCTGTTTTTT

d_call: TRBD2
clone_size: NA
v_call: TRBV11-1
j_call: TRBJ2-5
cdr3_aa: CASSLSASPGGKTQYF
cdr3_nt: TGTGCCAGCAGCTTAAGTGCTAGCCCGGGGGGAAAGACCCAGTACTTC

d_call: NA
clone_size: once
v_call: TRBV11-3
j_call: TRBJ2-5
cdr3_aa: CASSKGGLETQYF
cdr3_nt: TGTGCCAGCAGCAAGGGTGGTTTGGAGACCCAGTACTTC

d_call: TRBD2
clone_size: NA
v_call: TRBV7-6
j_call: TRBJ2-7
cdr3_aa: CASSPRTSGGIYEQYF
cdr3_nt: TGTGCCAGCAGCCCTAGGACTAGCGGGGGGATCTACGAGCAGTACTTC

d_call: NA
clone_size: NA
v_call: TRBV2
j_call: TRBJ2-1
cdr3_aa: CASSEGSWTHNEQFF
cdr3_nt: TGTGCCAGCAGTGAAGGTTCTTGGACTCACAATGAGCAGTTCTTC

d_call: NA
clone_size: NA
v_call: TRBV5-6
j_call: TRBJ2-7
cdr3_aa: CASSSASLGEQYF
cdr3_nt: TGTGCCAGCAGCTCCGCTTCCCTAGGCGAGCAGTACTTC

d_call: NA
clone_size: NA
v_call: TRBV6-5
j_call: TRBJ2-7
cdr3_aa: CASSYGVPRVYEQYF
cdr3_nt: TGTGCCAGCAGTTACGGGGTCCCTCGGGTCTACGAGCAGTACTTC

d_call: NA
clone_size: NA
v_call: TRBV6-1
j_call: TRBJ2-7
cdr3_aa: CASSESVGYEQYF
cdr3_nt: TGTGCCAGCAGTGAAAGTGTGGGCTACGAGCAGTACTTC

d_call: NA
clone_size: NA
v_call: TRBV23-1
j_call: TRBJ2-5
cdr3_aa: CASRGRGRATQYF
cdr3_nt: TGCGCCAGCAGGGGGCGGGGCCGCGCGACCCAGTACTTC

d_call: NA
clone_size: NA
v_call: TRBV27
j_call: TRBJ2-7
cdr3_aa: CASSFAGPYEQYF
cdr3_nt: TGTGCCAGCAGTTTCGCAGGGCCTTACGAGCAGTACTTC

d_call: NA
clone_size: once
v_call: TRBV6-5
j_call: TRBJ1-5
cdr3_aa: CASSSWGNQLQHF
cdr3_nt: TGTGCCAGCAGTTCGTGGGGCAATCAGCTCCAGCATTTT

d_call: TRBD2
clone_size: NA
v_call: TRBV6-1
j_call: TRBJ2-3
cdr3_aa: CASSLLAGVADTQYF
cdr3_nt: TGTGCCAGCAGTCTTCTAGCGGGAGTCGCAGATACGCAGTATTTT

d_call: NA
clone_size: NA
v_call: TRBV19
j_call: TRBJ1-4
cdr3_aa: CASSTNQDEKLFF
cdr3_nt: TGTGCCAGTAGTACGAACCAAGATGAAAAACTGTTTTTT